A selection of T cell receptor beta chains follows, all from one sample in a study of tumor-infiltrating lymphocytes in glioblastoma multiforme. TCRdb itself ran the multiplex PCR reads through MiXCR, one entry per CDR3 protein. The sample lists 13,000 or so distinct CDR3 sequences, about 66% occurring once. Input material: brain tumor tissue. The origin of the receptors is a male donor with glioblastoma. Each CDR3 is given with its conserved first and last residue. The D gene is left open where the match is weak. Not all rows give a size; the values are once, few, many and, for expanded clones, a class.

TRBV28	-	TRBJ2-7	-	TGTGCCAGCAGTTCCTCGGCGTACGAGCAGTATTTC	CASSSSAYEQYF
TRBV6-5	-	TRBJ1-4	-	TGTACCAGCAGGTCCGAGGGGCTAGATGAAAAACTGTTTTTT	CTSRSEGLDEKLFF
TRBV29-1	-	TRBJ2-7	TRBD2	TGCAGCGTTGAACTAGGTACTAGCGGGAGCGACGAGCAGCACTTC	CSVELGTSGSDEQHF
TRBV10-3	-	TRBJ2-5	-	TGTGCCATCAGTGATCCTAGCCTAATAGCAGAGACCCAGTACTTC	CAISDPSLIAETQYF
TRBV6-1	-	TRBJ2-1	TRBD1	TGTGCCAGCAGTTCGGGACAGGGGGCCGATGAGCAGTTCTTC	CASSSGQGADEQFF
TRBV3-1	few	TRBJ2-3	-	TGTGCCAGCAGCCAAGAAGGTAGAGGGTTAGCGGCAGATACGCAGTATTTT	CASSQEGRGLAADTQYF
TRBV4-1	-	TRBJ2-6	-	TGCGCCAGCAGACCCGGACGGGGCTCTGGGGCCAACGTCCTGACTTTC	CASRPGRGSGANVLTF
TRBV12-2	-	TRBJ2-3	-	TGTGCAAACTCCCGGGACGGTAGCACAGATACGCAGTATTTT	CANSRDGSTDTQYF
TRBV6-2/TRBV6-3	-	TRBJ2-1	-	TGTGCCAACAGTGACCCATGGTATGAGCAGTTCTTC	CANSDPWYEQFF
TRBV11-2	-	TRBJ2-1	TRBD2	TGTGCTAGCAGCGGCGACAAGGGGACTAGCGGAACCTACACTGAGCAGTTCTTC	CASSGDKGTSGTYTEQFF
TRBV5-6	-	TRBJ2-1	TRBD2	TGTGCCAGCAGCTTTGGGACTAGTATATCGAATGAGCAGTTCTTC	CASSFGTSISNEQFF
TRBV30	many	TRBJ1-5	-	TGTGCCTGGAGCCGCAAGGGGCAGCCCCAGCATTTT	CAWSRKGQPQHF
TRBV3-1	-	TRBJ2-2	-	TGTGCCAGCAGCCAACTAGCAGGGGCCGGGGAGCTGTTTTTT	CASSQLAGAGELFF
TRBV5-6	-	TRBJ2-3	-	TGTGCCAGCAGCGGGCGCCTGGCGGGCTTCAATACGCAGTATTTT	CASSGRLAGFNTQYF
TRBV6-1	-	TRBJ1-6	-	TGTGCCAGCAGCGAAAAGGTGGAAGGAATTTCACCCCTCCACTTT	CASSEKVEGISPLHF
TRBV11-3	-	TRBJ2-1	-	TGTGCCAGCAGCTCAGGGGGAGGGGGTGAGCAGTTCTTC	CASSSGGGGEQFF
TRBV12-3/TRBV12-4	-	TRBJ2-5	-	TGTGCCAGCAGTTTCCCCGACGGCCAAGAGTCCCAGTACTTC	CASSFPDGQESQYF
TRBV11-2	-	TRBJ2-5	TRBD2	TGTGCCAGCAGCATTCCGGGAGGGGGGCAGACCCAGTACTTC	CASSIPGGGQTQYF
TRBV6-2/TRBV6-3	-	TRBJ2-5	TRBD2	TGTGCCAGCAGGCGGGACTATGCGGCGGAGACCCAGTACTTC	CASRRDYAAETQYF
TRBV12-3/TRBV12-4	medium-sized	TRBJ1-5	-	TGTGCCAGCAGATCCCGGGGAAATTGGAATCAGCCCCAGCATTTT	CASRSRGNWNQPQHF
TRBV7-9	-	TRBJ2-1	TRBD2	TGTGCCAGCAGGGGTACCGGGACTAGCATGACGAATGAGCAGTTCTTC	CASRGTGTSMTNEQFF
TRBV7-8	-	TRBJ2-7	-	TGTGCCACCCAACTAGGAACCGCTGACTACGAGCAGTACTTC	CATQLGTADYEQYF
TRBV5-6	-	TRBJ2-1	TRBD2	TGTGCCAGCAGCTTATATAGGCTAGCGGTAGAAAATGAGCAGTTCTTC	CASSLYRLAVENEQFF
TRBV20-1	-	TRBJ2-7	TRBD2	TGCAGTGCCACGAAGCGGGAGTTCATGTACGAGCAGTACTTC	CSATKREFMYEQYF
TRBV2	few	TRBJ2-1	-	TGTGCCAGCAAGGTGGGCCCTCGCGATGAGCAGTTCTTC	CASKVGPRDEQFF
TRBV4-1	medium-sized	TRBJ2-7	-	TGCGCCAGCAGCCAATCGGCCGGGAATTTCCACGAGCAGTACTTC	CASSQSAGNFHEQYF
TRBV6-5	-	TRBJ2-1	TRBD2	TGTGCCAGCAGTTACTTTGTGACTAGCGGAACCTACAATGAGCAGTTCTTC	CASSYFVTSGTYNEQFF
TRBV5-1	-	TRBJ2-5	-	TGCGCCAGCATTGGGATTAAGCAAGAGACCCAGTACTTC	CASIGIKQETQYF
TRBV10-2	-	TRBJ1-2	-	TGCGCCAGCAGTTCCGGGATGGAGACACTTAACTATGGCCACACCTTC	CASSSGMETLNYGHTF